These T cell receptor beta chains were read from a single sample in a study of tumor-infiltrating lymphocytes in oesophageal squamous cell carcinoma. TCRdb redid the calling of the PCR reads with MiXCR, one entry per CDR3 protein. The sample records 20,000 or so distinct CDR3 sequences, roughly 40% being singletons. The sample was esophageal tumor tissue. These receptors were obtained from a male donor with esophageal squamous cell carcinoma. The CDR3 runs from the conserved cysteine through the conserved F or W. A D gene is named only where the DNA matches it firmly. The listing skips clone size in some rows; elsewhere it reads once, few, many or a size class.

abundance: NA; j_gene: TRBJ2-1; v_gene: TRBV7-4; d_gene: TRBD2; CDR3aa: CASSLQAGRGRNEQFF; CDR3nt: TGTGCCAGCAGCTTACAAGCGGGGAGAGGTAGGAATGAGCAGTTCTTC
abundance: many; j_gene: TRBJ2-3; v_gene: TRBV5-4; d_gene: TRBD2; CDR3aa: CASSFQNSGGTQYF; CDR3nt: TGTGCCAGCAGCTTCCAGAATAGCGGGGGTACGCAGTATTTT
abundance: many; j_gene: TRBJ2-5; v_gene: TRBV7-9; d_gene: NA; CDR3aa: CASSLGVGGGRETQYF; CDR3nt: TGTGCCAGCAGCTTAGGCGTAGGGGGGGGTCGGGAGACCCAGTACTTC
abundance: many; j_gene: TRBJ2-7; v_gene: TRBV10-1; d_gene: TRBD1; CDR3aa: CASRKRDRATYEQYF; CDR3nt: TGCGCCAGCAGGAAACGGGACAGGGCCACCTACGAGCAGTACTTC
abundance: NA; j_gene: TRBJ1-2; v_gene: TRBV6-6; d_gene: NA; CDR3aa: CASSSRLGQQLNYGYTF; CDR3nt: TGTGCCAGCAGTTCACGACTGGGACAACAATTAAACTATGGCTACACCTTC
abundance: NA; j_gene: TRBJ2-7; v_gene: TRBV28; d_gene: TRBD1; CDR3aa: CASRDRENEQYF; CDR3nt: TGTGCCAGCAGGGACAGGGAGAACGAGCAGTACTTC
abundance: many; j_gene: TRBJ1-1; v_gene: TRBV27; d_gene: TRBD1; CDR3aa: CASSPGQGVRNTEAFF; CDR3nt: TGTGCCAGCAGTCCGGGACAGGGGGTCAGGAACACTGAAGCTTTCTTT
abundance: NA; j_gene: TRBJ2-7; v_gene: TRBV7-2; d_gene: NA; CDR3aa: CASSQIAYEQYF; CDR3nt: TGTGCCAGCAGCCAGATCGCCTACGAGCAGTACTTC
abundance: NA; j_gene: TRBJ2-7; v_gene: TRBV5-1; d_gene: TRBD1; CDR3aa: CASSLERGRGLGEQYF; CDR3nt: TGCGCCAGCAGCTTGGAACGGGGAAGGGGGCTAGGCGAGCAGTACTTC
abundance: medium-sized; j_gene: TRBJ2-4; v_gene: TRBV7-9; d_gene: NA; CDR3aa: CASSPPGWNIQYF; CDR3nt: TGTGCCAGCAGCCCCCCTGGGTGGAACATTCAGTACTTC
abundance: NA; j_gene: TRBJ1-6; v_gene: TRBV9; d_gene: NA; CDR3aa: CASSVEYSYNSPLHF; CDR3nt: TGTGCCAGCAGCGTCGAGTACTCCTATAATTCACCCCTCCACTTT
abundance: NA; j_gene: TRBJ2-1; v_gene: TRBV10-3; d_gene: NA; CDR3aa: CAISEQTGAISEQFF; CDR3nt: TGTGCCATCAGTGAACAGACGGGAGCCATCAGTGAGCAGTTCTTC
abundance: NA; j_gene: TRBJ2-7; v_gene: TRBV5-4; d_gene: TRBD1; CDR3aa: CASSPGQGSYEQYF; CDR3nt: TGTGCCAGCAGCCCGGGACAGGGATCCTACGAGCAGTACTTC
abundance: many; j_gene: TRBJ2-2; v_gene: TRBV10-2; d_gene: TRBD2; CDR3aa: CASSESGSGGPTGELFF; CDR3nt: TGCGCCAGCAGTGAGTCAGGTAGCGGGGGGCCCACCGGGGAGCTGTTTTTT
abundance: few; j_gene: TRBJ2-5; v_gene: TRBV7-2; d_gene: NA; CDR3aa: CASSSGREETQYF; CDR3nt: TGTGCCAGCTCCTCGGGACGGGAAGAGACCCAGTACTTC
abundance: medium-sized; j_gene: TRBJ2-1; v_gene: TRBV10-3; d_gene: TRBD2; CDR3aa: CAQASGEGNEQFF; CDR3nt: TGTGCCCAGGCTAGCGGGGAAGGGAATGAGCAGTTCTTC
abundance: NA; j_gene: TRBJ2-3; v_gene: TRBV12-5; d_gene: TRBD1; CDR3aa: CASGSGQGAVSDTQYF; CDR3nt: TGTGCTAGTGGTTCTGGACAGGGGGCTGTCTCAGATACGCAGTATTTT
abundance: many; j_gene: TRBJ1-2; v_gene: TRBV7-9; d_gene: NA; CDR3aa: CASSPGRAGGYTF; CDR3nt: TGTGCCAGCAGCCCCGGCAGGGCAGGTGGCTACACCTTC
abundance: NA; j_gene: TRBJ2-7; v_gene: TRBV7-2; d_gene: NA; CDR3aa: CASREGGRAGEQYF; CDR3nt: TGTGCCAGCAGGGAAGGGGGACGGGCGGGCGAGCAGTACTTC
abundance: many; j_gene: TRBJ1-5; v_gene: TRBV4-2; d_gene: NA; CDR3aa: CASSPQAGGNQPQHF; CDR3nt: TGTGCCAGCAGCCCACAGGCGGGTGGCAATCAGCCCCAGCATTTT
abundance: few; j_gene: TRBJ1-2; v_gene: TRBV20-1; d_gene: NA; CDR3aa: CSARDNYGYTF; CDR3nt: TGCAGTGCTAGAGATAACTATGGCTACACCTTC
abundance: many; j_gene: TRBJ2-6; v_gene: TRBV24-1; d_gene: NA; CDR3aa: CATSDSTAVSGANVLTF; CDR3nt: TGTGCCACCAGTGATTCGACAGCCGTCTCTGGGGCCAACGTCCTGACTTTC
abundance: NA; j_gene: TRBJ2-6; v_gene: TRBV7-6; d_gene: TRBD1; CDR3aa: CASSHRQGHAGANVLTF; CDR3nt: TGTGCCAGCAGCCACCGACAGGGTCATGCTGGGGCCAACGTCCTGACTTTC
abundance: NA; j_gene: TRBJ2-1; v_gene: TRBV6-5; d_gene: TRBD1; CDR3aa: CASRDRGFTDTQFF; CDR3nt: TGTGCCAGCAGGGACAGGGGATTCACAGATACGCAGTTCTTC
abundance: NA; j_gene: TRBJ2-7; v_gene: TRBV7-2; d_gene: TRBD2; CDR3aa: CASSYSGTTYEQYF; CDR3nt: TGTGCCAGCAGCTACAGCGGGACCACCTACGAGCAGTACTTC
abundance: many; j_gene: TRBJ1-1; v_gene: TRBV28; d_gene: NA; CDR3aa: CAAGGRAASDTEAFF; CDR3nt: TGTGCCGCCGGCGGCAGGGCAGCTTCGGACACTGAAGCTTTCTTT
abundance: many; j_gene: TRBJ2-5; v_gene: TRBV10-1; d_gene: TRBD1; CDR3aa: CASETGARETQYF; CDR3nt: TGCGCCAGCGAGACAGGGGCCCGGGAGACCCAGTACTTC
abundance: few; j_gene: TRBJ2-1; v_gene: TRBV28; d_gene: NA; CDR3aa: CATGVGYEQFF; CDR3nt: TGTGCCACCGGGGTAGGGTATGAGCAGTTCTTC
abundance: NA; j_gene: TRBJ2-1; v_gene: TRBV7-3; d_gene: TRBD1; CDR3aa: CASSLDRGNEQFF; CDR3nt: TGTGCCAGCAGCTTGGACAGGGGCAATGAGCAGTTCTTC
abundance: many; j_gene: TRBJ2-5; v_gene: TRBV19; d_gene: NA; CDR3aa: CASSPPGVSETQYF; CDR3nt: TGTGCCAGTAGTCCTCCAGGGGTGTCGGAGACCCAGTACTTC
abundance: once; j_gene: TRBJ1-1; v_gene: TRBV7-3; d_gene: NA; CDR3aa: CASSHNLGGTEAFF; CDR3nt: TGTGCCAGCAGCCACAACCTCGGGGGCACTGAAGCTTTCTTT
abundance: few; j_gene: TRBJ2-5; v_gene: TRBV7-8; d_gene: NA; CDR3aa: CASSLVSGPETQYF; CDR3nt: TGTGCCAGCAGCTTAGTTTCAGGGCCTGAGACCCAGTACTTC
abundance: NA; j_gene: TRBJ2-7; v_gene: TRBV7-9; d_gene: TRBD2; CDR3aa: CASSLTSGRFDEQYF; CDR3nt: TGTGCCAGCAGTCTGACTAGCGGGAGATTCGACGAGCAGTACTTC